The 18 T cell receptor beta chains in this list originate from one sample, sequenced in a study of blood T cell repertoires in COVID-19. Assay: immunoSEQ multiplex PCR; the TCRdb copy retains only in-frame clones and omits some. Of just over 300,000 clones detected, just under 90% appear once; the ten largest clones hold less than 2%. Sequenced input: peripheral blood. The source is a woman aged 25 to 45 with COVID-19, enrolled during active disease.

The J gene is TRBJ2-7, the V gene TRBV7-2; TRBD1 matches 8 bases. The CDR3 consists of 13 residues. Unmatched junction bases numbered 6, after V lost 7 bases and J lost 4 bases. The V gene's germline CDR1 is SGHTA and CDR2 FQGNSA. Here the CDR3 reads CASTPGQAYEQYF. CDR3 DNA sequence: TGTGCCAGCACGCCGGGACAGGCTTACGAGCAGTACTTC.

The chain employs TRBV7-9 and TRBJ1-6; 10 bases match TRBD1. The CDR3 contains 14 residues. Germline V gives CDR1 SEHNR, CDR2 FQNEAQ (reference sequence). Trimming removed 6 bases from V and 10 bases from J; junction bases left unmatched: 6. The CDR3 sequence is CASSRQGAGSPLHF. The CDR3 coding sequence is TGTGCCAGCAGTCGACAGGGGGCCGGGTCACCCCTCCACTTT.

The chain has TRBV6-6 and TRBJ1-2; the D is unclear. Germline CDR1 and CDR2: MNHNY and SVGAGI (reference sequence). This CDR3 is 12 amino acids long. Trimming took off 8 bases at V and 6 bases at J, with 13 bases between the two ends. CDR3 sequence reads: CASGGRVNGYTF. The CDR3 DNA reads as TGTGCCAGCGGAGGCCGGGTTAATGGCTACACCTTC.

The genes are TRBV5-1 and TRBJ1-2; TRBD1 matches 8 bases. The CDR3 runs to 14 residues. V trimming: 4 bases; J trimming: 8 bases; junction bases outside the gene matches: 10. The V gene's germline CDR1 is SGHRS and CDR2 YFSETQ. This CDR3 is CASSPQPTGAGYTF. The CDR3 DNA reads TGCGCCAGCAGCCCACAACCGACAGGGGCCGGCTACACCTTC.

The chain uses TRBV5-4 and TRBJ1-2; weak D call: TRBD1 (5 bases). Germline values: CDR1 SGHNT, CDR2 YYREEE (reference sequence). Trimming cost V 3 bases and J 7 bases, with 10 bases left between them. This CDR3 is built from 12 residues. Here the CDR3 DNA reads TGTGCCAGCAGCTACACAGGTATTGGCTACACCTTC. It yields the protein CASSYTGIGYTF.

The rearrangement uses TRBV4-1 and TRBJ2-3, with 13 bases lining up with TRBD2. The CDR3 runs to 16 residues. Germline trimming cut 4 bases from V and 2 bases from J; bases unmatched to any gene: 3. Germline V CDR1 and CDR2: MGHRA, YSYEKL. CDR3 sequence: CASSLGLAGVTDTQYF. Here the CDR3 DNA reads TGCGCCAGCAGCCTCGGACTAGCGGGAGTCACAGATACGCAGTATTTT.

The chain combines TRBV7-6 with TRBJ1-1; 9 bases fit TRBD1. Trimming removed 5 bases from V and 7 bases from J; junction bases left unmatched: 8. Germline V gene data show CDR1 as SGHVS and CDR2 as FNYEAQ. This CDR3 is 14 amino acids long. CDR3 nucleotides: TGTGCCAGCAGCCCAACGGACAGGGGAAATGAAGCTTTCTTT. Translating gives CASSPTDRGNEAFF. Variable domain in full (rest from reference TRBV7-6 and TRBJ1-1): GAGVSQSPRYKVTKRGQDVALRCDPISGHVSLYWYRQALGQGPEFLTYFNYEAQQDKSGLPNDRFSAERPEGSISTLTIQRTEQRDSAMYRCASSPTDRGNEAFFGQGTRLTVV.

This chain connects TRBV9 to TRBJ1-2; D is perhaps TRBD1 (5 bases). Between the trimmed V and J ends, which lost 2 bases and 8 bases, there was a span of 37 bases. This CDR3 spans 21 amino acids. The V gene's germline CDR1 is SGDLS and CDR2 YYNGEE. CDR3 region: CASSVDRLGGDPALLSSGYTF. CDR3 DNA sequence: TGTGCCAGCAGCGTGGATCGCCTCGGGGGAGACCCAGCCCTTCTATCCTCCGGCTACACCTTC.

J is TRBJ1-2 and V is TRBV3-1 (or the pseudogene TRBV3-2); D might be TRBD1 (5 bases). This CDR3 has 15 residues. Trimming took 1 base from V and 3 from J, leaving 12 bases between them. Germline CDR1 LGHDT, CDR2 YNNKEL (reference sequence). CDR3 nucleotide sequence: TGTGCCAGCAGCCAAGGGAGGGGAACAGACTATGGCTACACCTTC. Amino acids: CASSQGRGTDYGYTF.

The chain is built from TRBV6-5 and TRBJ1-2, with 9 bases aligning to TRBD1. This CDR3 has 12 amino acids. Trimming took 8 bases from V and 4 from J; bases not matched to a gene: 2. Germline CDR1 is MNHEY and CDR2 is SVGAGI. CDR3 sequence (DNA): TGTGCCAGCCGGGACAGGGTCTATGGCTACACCTTC. This sequence encodes CASRDRVYGYTF.

In nucleotides, the CDR3 is TGTGCCAGCAGTTACCCGGGTTTCAGCAATCAGCCCCAGCATTTT. Translating it yields CASSYPGFSNQPQHF. The gene calls are TRBV6-2 or TRBV6-3 and TRBJ1-5; D is undetermined. V shed 2 bases and J shed 1 base, with 9 bases lying between them. CDR1 and CDR2 (germline): MNHEY, SVGEGT. The CDR3 spans 15 residues.

The chain has TRBV2 and TRBJ2-5; D may be TRBD2 (5 bases). V lost 10 bases, J lost 3 bases, and 12 bases lay in between. The CDR3 is 12 residues long. CDR1 and CDR2 from the germline V gene are SNHLY and FYNNEI. CDR3 coding DNA: TGTGCCACCTCAGACGGGAAAGAGACCCAGTACTTC. Translation gives CATSDGKETQYF.

The rearrangement uses TRBV2 and TRBJ2-3; 8 nucleotides line up with TRBD2. V shed 6 bases, J shed 0 bases, and the junction held 5 bases outside the gene matches. The CDR3 runs 15 residues. The germline CDR1 and CDR2 sequences are SNHLY and FYNNEI. This CDR3 is CASRLSSGSTDTQYF. The CDR3 region has the DNA TGTGCCAGCAGATTATCTAGCGGGAGCACAGATACGCAGTATTTT.

V and J are TRBV3-1 (or the pseudogene TRBV3-2) and TRBJ1-1; D remains ambiguous. V dropped 4 bases and J dropped 6 bases, with 24 bases sitting between them. Germline assignment: CDR1 LGHDT and CDR2 YNNKEL (reference sequence). The CDR3 is 17 amino acids. The CDR3 DNA sequence: TGTGCCAGCAGCCCCTTCTCGCGGGCAGGATTCGATTCTGAAGCTTTCTTT. Its protein is CASSPFSRAGFDSEAFF.

The chain has TRBV5-1 and TRBJ1-2, with D maybe TRBD1 (6 bases). The germline V gene encodes CDR1 SGHRS and CDR2 YFSETQ. Deletions cut 4 bases from V and 7 bases from J, with 14 bases between. The CDR3 consists of 13 residues. This chain's CDR3 is CASSPDDRSGYTF. DNA for the CDR3: TGCGCCAGCAGCCCGGATGACAGGAGTGGCTACACCTTC.

This clone was seen once. This chain links TRBV4-2 with TRBJ1-2; D ambiguous. V was pared by 0 bases and J by 2 bases, with 7 bases between. CDR3 length: 14 residues. The V gene's germline CDR1 is LGHNA and CDR2 YNFKEQ. CDR3 nucleotide sequence: TGTGCCAGCAGCCAAGATGCACAGAACTATGGCTACACCTTC. This sequence encodes CASSQDAQNYGYTF.

The rearrangement links TRBV5-1 to TRBJ2-7, with TRBD1 matching over 7 bases. The CDR3 sequence is 15 residues long. After removal of 4 bases from V and 1 base from J, the junction contained 8 bases not matched to a gene. Germline lookup yields CDR1 SGHRS and CDR2 YFSETQ. Written as DNA, the CDR3 is TGCGCCAGCAGCCCAGACAGGGCTCAGTCCTACGAGCAGTACTTC. It encodes CASSPDRAQSYEQYF.

The chain has TRBV7-2 and TRBJ1-2, with 8 bases aligning to TRBD1. Germline values: CDR1 SGHTA, CDR2 FQGNSA. The CDR3 is made up of 14 amino acids. After removal of 5 bases from V and 4 bases from J, the junction contained 6 bases not matched to a gene. In nucleotides, the CDR3 is TGTGCCAGCAGCCCGGACAGGGTCGGCTATGGCTACACCTTC. It codes for CASSPDRVGYGYTF.